The entry that follows covers one T cell receptor beta chain sequence. It has no known antigen specificity. No base-level quality is on record; no much larger clone is a single base apart. The data derive from a study of blood T cell repertoires in COVID-19 (dated by TCRdb to the early 2020s). For the wider study: The collaborator samples originated in the United States, Italy and Spain and spanned the acute and convalescent phases of COVID-19. The material from the prospective study consisted of cDNA or gDNA derived from T cells, B-cell-depleted T cells, or PBMCs. Deeply sampled blood TCRbeta repertoires from subjects exposed to, actively infected with, or recovered from COVID-19 were included in the dataset. The repertoires were released in a freely available public database meant as a resource for research on the immune response to SARS-CoV-2. The samples were drawn from two sources: the first 160 participants of the ongoing ImmuneRACE study, and 1,254 subjects contributed by 6 global collaborators. Sample metadata almost always included a de-identified subject ID, COVID-19 status, age in years and sex. HLA class I and class II types, where available, came from metadata supplied by the sample provider rather than from assay-based typing.

The germline V gene sets CDR1 to SGHDT and CDR2 to YYEEEE. Its CDR3 holds 16 amino acids, cysteine through phenylalanine. Kept here is only the CDR3 DNA, which spans 48 bases and is read in frame from base 1. The germline V and J ends show losses of 6 bases and 1 base respectively, and no gene match explains 5 bases of the junction. Each collaborating institution followed its own protocols to collect whole blood in K2EDTA tubes. For TCRbeta analysis, collaborators shipped samples in one of three forms: frozen whole blood, isolated PBMCs, or DNA extracted from either of those sample types. The research as a whole found: The quantity of clinical and demographic metadata differed by source and by participant and was supplied without curation.

The immunoSEQ Assay, a bias-controlled multiplex PCR, was used to amplify TCRbeta CDR3 regions from genomic DNA. Per the original workflow: Nucleated cell counts per sample were estimated from amplification of reference gene primers within the assay. To quantify the absolute abundance of each unique TCRbeta CDR3 rearrangement, sequence reads were collapsed and filtered. For each sample, productive Simpson clonality was calculated as the square root of Simpson's diversity index over productive rearrangements. The source is immuneACCESS, and TCRdb retained only in-frame sequences with V and J called. Part of the clones is not carried over; for the studies checked, unresolved V genes explain less than half of this, and the remainder is unexplained. The V and J calls and the clone size are those of that table, but D and trimming were determined from the DNA. Present in this sample are nearly 45,000 clones, 75% to 90% of which were seen just once. The top ten clonotypes cover 23% of the sample.

The receptor was derived from a woman of 80 years or more in a cohort sampled during active or convalescent COVID-19. Sequencing was done on a sample of peripheral blood. The sequence joins TRBV5-6 to TRBJ2-7, with 15 middle bases fitting TRBD2. The CDR3 here reads CASTGTSGRWSYEQYF. The DNA sequence reads TGTGCCAGCACTGGGACTAGCGGGAGGTGGTCCTACGAGCAGTACTTC.